Listed below are T cell receptor beta chains from one sample, sequenced in a study of TIL therapy for anti-PD-1-resistant metastatic lung cancer. Assay: immunoSEQ multiplex PCR; the TCRdb copy retains only in-frame clones and omits some. The sample lists more than 55,000 clones, roughly two thirds occurring once. Here the sequenced sample was blood, taken at baseline. All receptors come from a person aged 25 to 80 with non-small cell lung cancer. The CDR3 runs from the conserved cysteine through the conserved F or W. D genes are given only for firm matches. Clone size, where shown, is once, few, many, or a class for clones that have expanded.

j_call | clone_size | d_call | v_call | cdr3_nt | cdr3_aa
TRBJ1-2 | . | . | TRBV6-1 | TGTGCCAGCAGTGAAGCTCGGGGGTTTCGCCCCTATGGCTACACCTTC | CASSEARGFRPYGYTF
TRBJ2-1 | . | . | TRBV10-3 | TGTGCCATCAGTGAGCCCCGGGACTACAATGAGCAGTTCTTC | CAISEPRDYNEQFF
TRBJ1-5 | . | TRBD1 | TRBV5-1 | TGCGCCAGCAGCGGGGGACAGCAAAGTCAGCCCCAGCATTTT | CASSGGQQSQPQHF
TRBJ2-5 | . | TRBD1 | TRBV5-1 | TGCGCCAGCAGCCAAAGGACAGGGACAGAGACCCAGTACTTC | CASSQRTGTETQYF
TRBJ1-1 | . | TRBD1 | TRBV9 | TGTGCCAGCAGCGATGCCGGGACAGGGTCCACTGAAGCTTTCTTT | CASSDAGTGSTEAFF
TRBJ2-1 | . | . | TRBV2 | TGTGCCAGCAGTGATCCCGTTACCCACGGCAATGAGCAGTTCTTC | CASSDPVTHGNEQFF
TRBJ2-4 | . | TRBD1 | TRBV19 | TGTGCCAGTAGTATAGCGACAGGGTCGGGGTTCGGAAACATTCAGTACTTC | CASSIATGSGFGNIQYF
TRBJ2-5 | . | . | TRBV5-6 | TGTGCCAGCAGCCCGACAGTAGGGGGTAGGGCGTCCCAGTACTTC | CASSPTVGGRASQYF
TRBJ2-3 | once | . | TRBV4-2 | TGTGCCAGCAGCCAAGATCGGAGCACAGATACGCAGTATTTT | CASSQDRSTDTQYF
TRBJ1-5 | . | . | TRBV6-5 | TGTGCCAGCAGTTTCTACAGCAATCAGCCCCAGCATTTT | CASSFYSNQPQHF
TRBJ2-5 | . | . | TRBV11-2 | TGTGCCAGCAGCTACTTAGGAGGGGGGGCCGCAGAGACCCAGTACTTC | CASSYLGGGAAETQYF
TRBJ2-1 | once | . | TRBV6-6 | TGTGCCAGCAGTTACTCTCGGGAATGGGACAATGAGCAGTTCTTC | CASSYSREWDNEQFF
TRBJ1-3 | . | . | TRBV19 | TGTGCCAGTAGGGTTGCCTCTGGAAACACCATATATTTT | CASRVASGNTIYF
TRBJ1-5 | . | . | TRBV27 | TGTGCCAGCACCCTGGGGACTGCCAACAATCAGCCCCAGCATTTT | CASTLGTANNQPQHF
TRBJ1-2 | . | . | TRBV19 | TGTGCCAGTACCGAAACCGGACTGGTCTTCTATGGCTACACCTTC | CASTETGLVFYGYTF
TRBJ2-1 | once | TRBD2 | TRBV19 | TGTGCCAGTAGTATCGCCGGGACTAGCGGGACCCACAATGAGCAGTTCTTC | CASSIAGTSGTHNEQFF
TRBJ2-3 | . | TRBD2 | TRBV5-1 | TGCGCCAGCAGCTTTGGGCTAGCGGGAGGGCCGGATACGCAGTATTTT | CASSFGLAGGPDTQYF